This T cell receptor beta chain derives from a study of blood T cell repertoires in COVID-19. Study-level information: The samples span acute and convalescent COVID-19 from the United States, Italy and Spain. Sources were T cells, B-cell-depleted T cells, or PBMCs; the material itself was cDNA or gDNA.

Original processing notes: Scientists estimated how many nucleated cells there were by amplifying reference gene primers. Method: immunoSEQ multiplex PCR; TCRdb's copy keeps in-frame clones and lacks some. V and J calls and clone size are those listed in that table; D and trimming were worked out from the DNA. The repertoire holds 50,000 to 65,000 clones, with around 82% as singletons. The germline CDR1 and CDR2 sequences are SGHRS and YFSETQ. The CDR3 covers 14 residues. Deletions cut 1 base from V and 4 bases from J, with 8 bases between. This rearrangement joins TRBV5-1 to TRBJ1-4; D unclear. The TCR comes from a human donor in a cohort sampled during active COVID-19. Sequenced material: peripheral blood. CDR3 sequence (DNA): TGCGCCAGCAGCTTGTTCGGGGATAATGAAAAACTGTTTTTT. It is translated as CASSLFGDNEKLFF.